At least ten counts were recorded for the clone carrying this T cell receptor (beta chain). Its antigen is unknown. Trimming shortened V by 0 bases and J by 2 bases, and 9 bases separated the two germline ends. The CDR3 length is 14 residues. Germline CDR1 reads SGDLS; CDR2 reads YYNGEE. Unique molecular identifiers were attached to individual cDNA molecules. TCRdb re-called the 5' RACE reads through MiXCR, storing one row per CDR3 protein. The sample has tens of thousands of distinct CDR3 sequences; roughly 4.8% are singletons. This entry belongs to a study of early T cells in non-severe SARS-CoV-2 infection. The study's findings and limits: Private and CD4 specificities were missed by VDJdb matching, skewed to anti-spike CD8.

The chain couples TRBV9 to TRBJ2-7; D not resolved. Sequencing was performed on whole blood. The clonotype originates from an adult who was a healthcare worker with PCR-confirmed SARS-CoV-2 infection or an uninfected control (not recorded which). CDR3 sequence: CASSVGSVAYEQYF. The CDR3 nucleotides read TGTGCCAGCAGCGTAGGGTCGGTCGCCTACGAGCAGTACTTC.